This T cell receptor (beta chain) was obtained from a study of PD-1 blockade in classical Hodgkin lymphoma. As to this clone: The antigen is unknown.

TCRdb's copy holds only in-frame clones and misses some; the assay was immunoSEQ multiplex PCR. In the table there are 20,000 to 25,000 clones, more than 60% of which are singletons. The germline V gene encodes CDR1 SGDLS and CDR2 YYNGEE. The CDR3 has 14 amino acids. V lost 0 bases, J lost 3 bases, and 9 bases lay in between. Relapses following autologous stem cell transplantation were seen in all patients, with brentuximab vedotin exposure varying. Study results and limitations: Significantly greater TCR diversity emerged by C4D1 in CD4+ cells but not CD8+ cells.

Sequenced material: peripheral blood mononuclear cells (PBMCs), taken at baseline. J is TRBJ1-2 and V is TRBV9; TRBD1 is a possible D gene (6 bases). The sequence was collected from a human donor with classical Hodgkin lymphoma. The CDR3 DNA follows: TGTGCCAGCAGCGTAGCACAGGGCTACTATGGCTACACCTTC. Translating gives CASSVAQGYYGYTF. The full variable domain, in which reference TRBV9 and TRBJ1-2 provide the parts outside the CDR3, is DSGVTQTPKHLITATGQRVTLRCSPRSGDLSVYWYQQSLDQGLQFLIQYYNGEERAKGNILERFSAQQFPDLHSELNLSSLELGDSALYFCASSVAQGYYGYTFGSGTRLTVV.